Following are 23 T cell receptor beta chains from one sample sequenced in a study of vaccination and CD4 T cells after COVID-19 (dated by TCRdb to between 2021 and 2024). Receptor libraries were prepared by PCR. Sequencing used an Illumina iSeq 100. DNA from cultured CD4+ T cells underwent TCR sequencing with the Oncomine TCR Beta short-read assay at the Johns Hopkins FTIC core. The public reads were run again by TCRdb, first through fastp at Q25 and then through MiXCR, and only productive beta chains were kept. Rows are combined by CDR3 protein, so each entry shows the most common genes and DNA. This sample is represented by about 20,000 distinct CDR3 sequences; roughly 49% of them were singletons. The ten largest make up over 15% of the sample. Antigens for these TCRs are unknown. What this sample's treatment or condition label stands for: roughly ten-day PBMC culture with coronavirus spike peptide pools or control peptides (ViraFEST assay).

The sample in question was CD4+ T cells from blood, cultured in vitro, obtained before SARS-CoV-2 vaccination. Receptor source: a human donor who had recovered from COVID-19.

The V gene is TRBV7-2, the J gene TRBJ1-2; TRBD1 agrees at 7 bases. CDR3 length: 16 residues. CDR1 and CDR2 from the germline V gene are SGHTA and FQGNSA. Trimming took 2 bases from V and 4 from J; bases not matched to a gene: 10. CDR3 in amino acids: CASSLKEGGTAYGYTF. CDR3 bases: TGTGCCAGCAGCTTAAAGGAGGGGGGGACAGCCTATGGCTACACCTTC.

The rearrangement joins TRBV20-1 to TRBJ2-2; TRBD2 agrees at 7 bases. J was trimmed by 4 bases and V by 2 bases; bases with no gene match: 7. CDR3 length equals 15 residues. Germline lookup yields CDR1 DFQATT and CDR2 SNEGSKA (reference sequence). The CDR3: CSARPGGRGTGELFF. The DNA of the CDR3 is TGCAGTGCTAGACCTGGAGGGAGGGGCACCGGGGAGCTGTTTTTT.

The rearrangement uses TRBV6-1 and TRBJ1-1, with D possibly being TRBD1 (5 bases). V lost 7 bases, J lost 1 base, and 13 bases lay in between. The CDR3 loop spans 14 amino acids. Germline CDR1 MNHNS, CDR2 SASEGT. The CDR3 bases are TGTGCCAGCACCTTAGGCGGGGGGAACACTGAAGCTTTCTTT. Its translation: CASTLGGGNTEAFF.

This clonotype was seen a handful of times. This rearrangement joins TRBV25-1 to TRBJ2-5, with D tentatively TRBD1 (5 bases). V lost 11 bases and J 1 base, leaving 11 bases between the germline ends. This CDR3 is 12 amino acids long. CDR1 is MGHDK and CDR2 is SYGVNS in the germline V gene. CDR3 region: CASGIGQETQYF. The CDR3 DNA follows: TGTGCCTCAGGGATAGGCCAAGAGACCCAGTACTTC. Full variable domain (remainder filled in from reference TRBV25-1 and TRBJ2-5): EADIYQTPRYLVIGTGKKITLECSQTMGHDKMYWYQQDPGMELHLIHYSYGVNSTEKGDLSSESTVSRIRTEHFPLTLESARPSHTSQYLCASGIGQETQYFGPGTRLLVL.

The gene calls are TRBV27 and TRBJ1-2, with TRBD1 matching over 8 bases. The trim removed 5 bases at V and 7 bases at J, leaving 6 bases unmatched. Per germline, CDR1 MNHEY and CDR2 SMNVEV (reference sequence). CDR3 size: 13 residues. The chain's CDR3 is CASSLGQGGGYTF. The CDR3 region has the DNA TGTGCCAGCAGTCTCGGACAGGGTGGTGGCTACACCTTC.

The rearrangement links TRBV7-9 to TRBJ2-1, with 12 bases identical to TRBD2. After removal of 2 bases from V and 7 bases from J, the junction contained 3 bases not matched to a gene. Germline V gives CDR1 SEHNR, CDR2 FQNEAQ (reference sequence). The CDR3 contains 15 residues. The DNA of the CDR3 is TGTGCCAGCAGCTTACCAGGACTAGCGGGAAATGAGCAGTTCTTC. It translates to CASSLPGLAGNEQFF.

The chain employs TRBV11-3 and TRBJ2-2; TRBD1 might be the D (6 bases). The CDR3 length is 14 residues. The germline V gene has CDR1 SGHNT and CDR2 YENEEA. The ends were cut back, 3 bases at V and 4 bases at J, with 9 bases in the middle. In DNA form, the CDR3 reads TGTGCCAGCAGCTTGTACAGGGTCACCGGGGAGCTGTTTTTT. Amino acid sequence: CASSLYRVTGELFF.

The chain employs TRBV28 and TRBJ1-5; TRBD1 might be the D (5 bases). V was shortened by 5 bases and J by 5 bases, with 10 bases between the two germline ends. This CDR3 comprises 13 residues. Germline-derived CDR1 and CDR2 are MDHEN and SYDVKM. The CDR3 coding sequence is TGTGCCAGCAGTGCGGGGCCATATCAGCCCCAGCATTTT. It yields the protein CASSAGPYQPQHF.

This sequence joins TRBV29-1 and TRBJ1-1, with D possibly TRBD1 on 5 matching bases. Trimming pared 7 bases from V and 1 base from J, leaving 10 bases between. The CDR3 has 12 amino acids. CDR1 is SQVTM, CDR2 ANQGSEA, per germline. Here the CDR3 reads CSATTENTEAFF. The CDR3 DNA reads TGCAGCGCAACGACAGAGAACACTGAAGCTTTCTTT.

This clonotype was picked up a small number of times. The chain uses TRBV7-9 and TRBJ2-7; no clear D gene. Germline V gene lookup returns CDR1 SEHNR and CDR2 FQNEAQ (reference sequence). This CDR3 comprises 12 residues. Trimming took off 1 base at V and 9 bases at J, with 10 bases between the two ends. The CDR3 coding sequence is TGTGCCAGCAGCTTAGACGTTCACACGCAGTACTTC. Translated, it gives CASSLDVHTQYF.

CDR3 amino acids: CASTQRGVSYEQYF. CDR3 nucleotide sequence: TGTGCCAGCACCCAGCGGGGGGTCTCCTACGAGCAGTACTTC. The chain joins TRBV2 to TRBJ2-7; 9 positions match TRBD2. The ends lost 7 bases at V and 0 bases at J; junction bases unmatched: 4. Germline V lookup: CDR1 SNHLY, CDR2 FYNNEI. The CDR3 totals 14 residues. Complete variable domain (other parts from reference TRBV2 and TRBJ2-7): EPEVTQTPSHQVTQMGQEVILRCVPISNHLYFYWYRQILGQKVEFLVSFYNNEISEKSEIFDDQFSVERPDGSNFTLKIRSTKLEDSAMYFCASTQRGVSYEQYFGPGTRLTVT.

This clonotype has more than one count but fewer than ten. The chain is built from TRBV6-1 and TRBJ1-5; no definite D call. CDR3 length: 14 residues. Looked up from germline, CDR1 is MNHNS and CDR2 is SASEGT. V lost 2 bases to trimming and J lost 2 bases, with 7 bases between them. Written as DNA, the CDR3 is TGTGCCAGCAGTGAAACGGTTGGCAATCAGCCCCAGCATTTT. Protein sequence: CASSETVGNQPQHF.

The chain couples TRBV6-2 or TRBV6-3 to TRBJ1-1, with 11 bases identical to TRBD1. The CDR3 has 17 residues. Germline assignment: CDR1 MNHEY and CDR2 SVGEGT. The trim removed 8 bases at V and 0 bases at J, leaving 11 bases unmatched. For the CDR3, the DNA is TGTGCCAGCGGTGATGGCGGGACAGGGGGGGTGAACACTGAAGCTTTCTTT. Its translation is CASGDGGTGGVNTEAFF.

The J gene is TRBJ2-3, the V gene TRBV19; weak D call: TRBD1 (6 bases). V lost 6 bases, J lost 6 bases, and 19 bases lay in between. CDR3 length: 15 residues. Germline lookup yields CDR1 LNHDA and CDR2 SQIVND (reference sequence). The CDR3, as DNA: TGTGCCAGTAGCGCACTAGGGGGATTAGCGGATACGCAGTATTTT. Amino acid sequence: CASSALGGLADTQYF.

This chain links TRBV6-4 with TRBJ1-6, with D perhaps TRBD1 (5 bases). Trimming left V 11 bases short and J 6 bases short, with 17 bases between. The CDR3 loop spans 14 amino acids. Germline V CDR1 and CDR2: MRHNA, SNTAGT. The CDR3 spells CACPPGPVNSPLHF. The CDR3 DNA reads as TGTGCCTGTCCTCCGGGACCGGTTAATTCACCCCTCCACTTT.

For the CDR3, the DNA is TGTGCCAGCAGTGGTAGACAGGGCACTCAGCCCCAGCATTTT. Protein product: CASSGRQGTQPQHF. V is TRBV12-3 or TRBV12-4 and J is TRBJ1-5; 7 bases agree with TRBD1. The CDR3 contains 14 residues. J was trimmed by 6 bases and V by 5 bases; bases with no gene match: 7.

This CDR3 is CASSDNRNQPQHF. DNA of the CDR3: TGTGCCAGCAGTGACAATCGCAATCAGCCCCAGCATTTT. The V gene is TRBV6-2 or TRBV6-3, the J gene TRBJ1-5; D not resolved. This CDR3 region has 13 residues. Between the trimmed V and J ends, which lost 5 bases and 2 bases, there was a span of 7 bases. The germline gives CDR1 MNHEY, CDR2 SVGEGT.

CDR3 nucleotide sequence: TGTGCCAGCAGCTTCAACATCGGGAATGAGCAGTTCTTC. It is translated as CASSFNIGNEQFF. J is TRBJ2-1 and V is TRBV7-3; D gene ambiguous. Trimming took 3 bases from V and 7 from J, leaving 10 bases between them. There are 13 residues in the CDR3. Looked up from germline, CDR1 is SGHTA and CDR2 is FQGTGA.

This chain connects TRBV30 to TRBJ1-5, with D perhaps matching TRBD1 (5 bases). The germline gives CDR1 GTSNPN, CDR2 SVGIG (reference sequence). The CDR3 sequence is 13 residues long. Trimming shortened V by 0 bases and J by 4 bases, and 7 bases separated the two germline ends. CDR3 coding DNA: TGTGCCTGGAGTGTACAGGAAAATCAGCCCCAGCATTTT. The encoded protein is CAWSVQENQPQHF.

This chain joins TRBV27 and TRBJ2-7; 11 nucleotides agree with TRBD2. Germline loops: CDR1 MNHEY, CDR2 SMNVEV (reference sequence). There are 15 residues in the CDR3. Trimming at V came to 5 bases and at J to 6 bases, leaving 9 bases not matched to a gene. Written as DNA, the CDR3 is TGTGCCAGCAGTACCGGGACTAGCGGTCGTCCCGAGCAGTACTTC. Translation gives CASSTGTSGRPEQYF.

This clonotype has a handful of counts. The CDR3 region has the DNA TGTGCCAGCAGTTCAACCGGGACAGGGTATTCACCCCTCCACTTT. Translation gives CASSSTGTGYSPLHF. V is TRBV27 and J is TRBJ1-6, with 9 bases matching TRBD1. The germline V gene encodes CDR1 MNHEY and CDR2 SMNVEV (reference sequence). CDR3 length: 15 amino acids. V lost 4 bases to trimming and J lost 8 bases; unmatched junction nucleotides: 6.

The chain uses TRBV7-2 and TRBJ1-4; 7 bases agree with TRBD1. Trimming cost V 6 bases and J 4 bases; bases outside gene matches: 2. The CDR3 sequence is 13 residues long. Germline V CDR1 and CDR2: SGHTA, FQGNSA. As DNA, the CDR3 is TGTGCCAGCAGTGGGGACAGTAATGAAAAACTGTTTTTT. Its protein is CASSGDSNEKLFF.

The rearrangement links TRBV10-3 to TRBJ2-4, with 8 bases aligning to TRBD2. V shed 6 bases and J 8 bases; nucleotides not matched to a gene: 9. The CDR3 runs to 14 residues. Germline V gene lookup returns CDR1 ENHRY and CDR2 SYGVKD. As DNA, the CDR3 is TGTGCCATCAGAACGGGGGGGGAAACCGACATTCAGTACTTC. Protein: CAIRTGGETDIQYF.